A selection of T cell receptor beta chains follows, all from one sample in a study of response to subunit inactivated influenza vaccine. TCRdb fed the RT-PCR reads into MiXCR, producing one record per CDR3 protein. The sample comprises under 850,000 distinct CDR3 sequences, about 18% of which are singletons, and roughly a tenth rests with the top ten. This sample comprised PBMCs from blood, obtained around 5 days after vaccination. Every receptor here comes from a man in his fifties who received an inactivated influenza vaccine. CDR3s leave out the opening cysteine and the closing phenylalanine or tryptophan. A D gene is named only where the DNA matches it firmly.

>TRBV6-5|-
ASSHSGLAGSDTQY
>TRBV10-3|-
AIATSVGTGELF
>TRBV12-3/TRBV12-4|-
ASSLTGEGVYGYT
>TRBV5-1|TRBD1
ASSYGQGRNEQY
>TRBV6-1|-
ASKLGWGTYEQY
>TRBV9|TRBD2
ASSVGSGGRVDSYEQY
>TRBV12-3/TRBV12-4|TRBD1
ASSAQTGTKGELF
>TRBV20-1|TRBD2
SATGLAGSDTQY
>TRBV7-2|-
ASSLGPGVTYEQY
>TRBV29-1|-
SVEYRASGNTGELF
>TRBV5-1|-
ASSLFEGPEAF
>TRBV6-5|-
ASSYSSNYGYT
>TRBV10-3|TRBD1
AIRPGQGAETQY
>TRBV9|-
ASSKTGGRYNEQF
>TRBV7-3|-
ASSHEGLGTQY
>TRBV20-1|TRBD2
SARLAELYNEQF
>TRBV6-2/TRBV6-3|TRBD2
ASSYAGGYNEQF
>TRBV5-1|-
ASSLWGGDPQETQY
>TRBV9|-
ASSEGGLRATEQY
>TRBV4-1|TRBD2
ASSQELAAWNEQF
>TRBV7-2|-
ASSLAQGTGSWSEAF
>TRBV20-1|-
SARPRPGGTPTNEKLF
>TRBV4-2|-
ASSQESGGIYNEQF
>TRBV6-4|-
ASSDPSRGTGELF
>TRBV7-2|-
ASSGSGIYGYT
>TRBV12-3/TRBV12-4|-
ASSLGGGYQPQH
>TRBV25-1|-
ASSEWQGRRYEQY
>TRBV5-1|-
ASSKHVGTYEQY
>TRBV29-1|TRBD2
SVGLAGGLSEQY
>TRBV29-1|-
SVEPNWGRTYNEQF
>TRBV7-9|TRBD1
ASRGTGPDTQY
>TRBV7-2|-
ASSWGRGNTDTQY
>TRBV7-2|TRBD2
ASSLTSRAGEQF
>TRBV7-2|-
ASSPTLYQETQY
>TRBV7-9|TRBD2
ASSLLASGRQETQY
>TRBV20-1|-
SARDMDGPLRETQY
>TRBV6-2/TRBV6-3|-
ASSPLAWGTGELF
>TRBV5-1|-
ASSFRGAPGRESGNTIY
>TRBV12-3/TRBV12-4|TRBD1
ASSFGDRSTDTQY
>TRBV5-1|-
ASSLMAGWDEQF
>TRBV20-1|-
SAKRTGYSYNEQF